This T cell receptor beta chain came from a study of glioma-infiltrating T cells after dendritic cell vaccination. Study summary: Patients received three intradermal dendritic cell vaccine injections at biweekly intervals. Overall study results and limits: Survival was not directly related to TCR clonality in these patients.

Assay used: immunoSEQ multiplex PCR; TCRdb lists only in-frame clones, some missing. The profile shows 90,000 to 100,000 clones, about 79% of them singletons. With respect to this clone: Its antigen is still unknown.

V was pared by 4 bases and J by 7 bases, with 24 bases between. The CDR3 sequence is 16 residues long. In germline, CDR1 is SGHRS, CDR2 YFSETQ. The sample here was blood, taken before dendritic cell vaccination. The TCR originated in a human donor with glioblastoma. The rearrangement links TRBV5-1 to TRBJ2-7, with D maybe TRBD2 (6 bases). As DNA, the CDR3 is TGCGCCAGCAGCGGGGAGGCGTTAGAACCTACGTTAGAGCAGTACTTC. Translated: CASSGEALEPTLEQYF. Filled out from reference TRBV5-1 and TRBJ2-7, the complete variable domain reads KAGVTQTPRYLIKTRGQQVTLSCSPISGHRSVSWYQQTPGQGLQFLFEYFSETQRNKGNFPGRFSGRQFSNSRSEMNVSTLELGDSALYLCASSGEALEPTLEQYFGPGTRLTVT.